The next 5 T cell receptor beta chains were all read from a single sample in a study of blood T cell repertoires in COVID-19. The assay was immunoSEQ multiplex PCR, and TCRdb's table has in-frame clones only and misses some. There are about 200,000 clones in the sample; more than 75% occur only once, and 3% to 3.5% lies in the top ten. Sequencing used peripheral blood. Every receptor here comes from a man in his 60s with acute or convalescent COVID-19.

The V gene is TRBV29-1, the J gene TRBJ2-3; D perhaps matches TRBD1 (5 bases). V was clipped by 5 bases and J by 6 bases, with 12 bases between them. CDR3 length: 12 residues. Germline values: CDR1 SQVTM, CDR2 ANQGSEA. CDR3 region: CSVQGWADTQYF. The CDR3 nucleotides read TGCAGCGTTCAGGGTTGGGCGGATACGCAGTATTTT.

DNA for the CDR3: TGTGCCAGCTCACCACAAGGGAGAGGCTACACCTTC. Its protein product is CASSPQGRGYTF. This rearrangement joins TRBV18 to TRBJ1-2; no reliable D call. Trimming took 1 base from V and 8 from J, leaving 8 bases between them. This CDR3 is built from 12 residues. Per the germline V gene, CDR1 is KGHSH and CDR2 is LQKENI. Using reference TRBV18 and TRBJ1-2 for the parts outside the CDR3, the full variable domain is NAGVMQNPRHLVRRRGQEARLRCSPMKGHSHVYWYRQLPEEGLKFMVYLQKENIIDESGMPKERFSAEFPKEGPSILRIQQVVRGDSAAYFCASSPQGRGYTFGSGTRLTVV.

V gene TRBV4-1 combines with J gene TRBJ2-5; 8 nucleotides align to TRBD2. Germline V gives CDR1 MGHRA, CDR2 YSYEKL. V lost 4 bases to trimming and J lost 5 bases; unmatched junction nucleotides: 3. There are 13 residues in the CDR3. CDR3 sequence reads: CASSPGTRETQYF. The CDR3 DNA reads as TGCGCCAGCAGCCCCGGGACTAGGGAGACCCAGTACTTC.

The rearrangement links TRBV6-5 to TRBJ2-5, with D uncertain. Germline V lookup: CDR1 MNHEY, CDR2 SVGAGI. V lost 2 bases, J lost 4 bases, and 14 bases lay in between. The CDR3 is made up of 15 amino acids. The CDR3 loop is CASSYGTSRGETQYF. CDR3 sequence (DNA): TGTGCCAGCAGTTACGGTACCTCTCGCGGAGAGACCCAGTACTTC.

V usage is TRBV2 and J usage is TRBJ2-7, with D perhaps matching TRBD1 (6 bases). Germline CDR1 reads SNHLY; CDR2 reads FYNNEI. The CDR3 runs 14 residues. The germline V and J ends were trimmed by 6 bases and 6 bases, with 18 bases remaining between them. The CDR3 sequence: CASRGNTGLGEQYF. CDR3 bases: TGTGCCAGCAGGGGGAATACAGGGTTAGGCGAGCAGTACTTC.